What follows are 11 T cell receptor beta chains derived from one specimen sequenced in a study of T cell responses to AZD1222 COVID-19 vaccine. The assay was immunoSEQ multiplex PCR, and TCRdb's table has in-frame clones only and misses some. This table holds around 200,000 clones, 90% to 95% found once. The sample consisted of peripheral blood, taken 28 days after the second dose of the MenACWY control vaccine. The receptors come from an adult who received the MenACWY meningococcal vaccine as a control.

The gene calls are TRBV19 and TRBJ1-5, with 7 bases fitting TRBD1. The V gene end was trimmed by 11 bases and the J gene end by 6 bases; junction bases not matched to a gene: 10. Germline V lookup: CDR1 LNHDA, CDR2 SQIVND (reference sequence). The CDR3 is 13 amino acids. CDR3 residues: CASRPGGGQPQHF. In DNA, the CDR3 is TGTGCCTCCAGACCAGGGGGGGGTCAGCCCCAGCATTTT.

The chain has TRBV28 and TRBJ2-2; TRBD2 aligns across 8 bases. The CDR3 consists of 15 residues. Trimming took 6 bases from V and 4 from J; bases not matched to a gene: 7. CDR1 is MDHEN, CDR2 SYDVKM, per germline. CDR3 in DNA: TGTGCCAGCAGCCCAGCGGGGGTTAGCACCGGGGAGCTGTTTTTT. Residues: CASSPAGVSTGELFF.

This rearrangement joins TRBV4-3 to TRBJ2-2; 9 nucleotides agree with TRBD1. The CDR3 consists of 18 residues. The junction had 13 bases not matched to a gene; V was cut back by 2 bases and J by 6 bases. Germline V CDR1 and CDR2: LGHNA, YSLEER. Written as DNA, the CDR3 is TGCGCCAGCAGCCAAAAACCCGCCGGGACAGGGTATCCCGGGGAGCTGTTTTTT. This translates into CASSQKPAGTGYPGELFF.

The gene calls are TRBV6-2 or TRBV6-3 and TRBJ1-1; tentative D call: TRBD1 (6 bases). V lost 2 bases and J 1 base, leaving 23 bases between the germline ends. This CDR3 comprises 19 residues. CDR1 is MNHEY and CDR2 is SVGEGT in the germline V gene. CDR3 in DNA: TGTGCCAGCAGTTACCCCCTAGGCAGGGGTTCGGTTGGGAACACTGAAGCTTTCTTT. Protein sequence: CASSYPLGRGSVGNTEAFF.

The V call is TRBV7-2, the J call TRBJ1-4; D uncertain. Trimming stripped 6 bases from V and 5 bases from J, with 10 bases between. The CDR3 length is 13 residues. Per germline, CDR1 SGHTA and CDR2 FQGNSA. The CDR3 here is CASSRRENEKLFF. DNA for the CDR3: TGTGCCAGCAGTAGAAGGGAAAATGAAAAACTGTTTTTT.

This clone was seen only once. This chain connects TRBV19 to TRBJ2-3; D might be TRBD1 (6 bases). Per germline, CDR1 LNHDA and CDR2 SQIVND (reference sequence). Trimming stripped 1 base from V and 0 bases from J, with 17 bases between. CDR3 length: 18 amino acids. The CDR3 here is CASSIGRGRGYSTDTQYF. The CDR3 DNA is TGTGCCAGTAGTATAGGCAGGGGACGGGGATATAGCACAGATACGCAGTATTTT.

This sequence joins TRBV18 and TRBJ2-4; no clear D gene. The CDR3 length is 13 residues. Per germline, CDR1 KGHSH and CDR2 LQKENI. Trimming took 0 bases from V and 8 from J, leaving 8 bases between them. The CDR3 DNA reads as TGTGCCAGCTCACCACCGTCAGGTTACATTCAGTACTTC. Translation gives CASSPPSGYIQYF.

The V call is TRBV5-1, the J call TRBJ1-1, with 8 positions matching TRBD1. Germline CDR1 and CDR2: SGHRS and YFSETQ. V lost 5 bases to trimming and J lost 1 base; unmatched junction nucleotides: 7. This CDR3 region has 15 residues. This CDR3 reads CASRDTGTGNTEAFF. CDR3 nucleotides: TGCGCCAGCAGGGATACCGGGACAGGGAACACTGAAGCTTTCTTT. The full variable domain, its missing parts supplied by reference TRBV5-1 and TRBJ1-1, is KAGVTQTPRYLIKTRGQQVTLSCSPISGHRSVSWYQQTPGQGLQFLFEYFSETQRNKGNFPGRFSGRQFSNSRSEMNVSTLELGDSALYLCASRDTGTGNTEAFFGQGTRLTVV.

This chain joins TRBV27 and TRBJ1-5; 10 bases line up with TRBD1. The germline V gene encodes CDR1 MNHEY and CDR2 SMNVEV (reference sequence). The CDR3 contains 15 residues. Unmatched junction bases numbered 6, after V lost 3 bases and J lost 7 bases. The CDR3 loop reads CASSLTGGWRQPQHF. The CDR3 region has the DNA TGTGCCAGCAGTTTGACAGGGGGCTGGCGACAGCCCCAGCATTTT.

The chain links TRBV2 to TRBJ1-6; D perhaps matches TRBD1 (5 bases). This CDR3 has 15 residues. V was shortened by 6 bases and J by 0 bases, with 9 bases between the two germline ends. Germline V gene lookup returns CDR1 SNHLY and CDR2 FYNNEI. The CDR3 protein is CASRSGNSYNSPLHF. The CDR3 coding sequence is TGTGCCAGCAGATCAGGGAACTCCTATAATTCACCCCTCCACTTT.

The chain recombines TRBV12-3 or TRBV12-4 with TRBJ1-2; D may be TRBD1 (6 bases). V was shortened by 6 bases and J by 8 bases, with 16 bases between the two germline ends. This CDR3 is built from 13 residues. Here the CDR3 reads CASSRDTSGGYTF. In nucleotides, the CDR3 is TGTGCCAGCAGCAGGGACACGTCCGGGGGCTACACCTTC.